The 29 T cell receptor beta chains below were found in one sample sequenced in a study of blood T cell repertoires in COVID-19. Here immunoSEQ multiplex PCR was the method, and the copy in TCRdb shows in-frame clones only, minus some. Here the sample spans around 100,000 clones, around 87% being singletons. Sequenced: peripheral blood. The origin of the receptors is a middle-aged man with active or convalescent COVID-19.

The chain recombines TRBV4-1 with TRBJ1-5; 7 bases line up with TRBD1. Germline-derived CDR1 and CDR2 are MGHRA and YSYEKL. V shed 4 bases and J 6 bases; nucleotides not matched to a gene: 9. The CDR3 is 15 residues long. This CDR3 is CASSRTGVVAQPQHF. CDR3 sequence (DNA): TGCGCCAGCAGCCGAACAGGGGTTGTGGCTCAGCCCCAGCATTTT.

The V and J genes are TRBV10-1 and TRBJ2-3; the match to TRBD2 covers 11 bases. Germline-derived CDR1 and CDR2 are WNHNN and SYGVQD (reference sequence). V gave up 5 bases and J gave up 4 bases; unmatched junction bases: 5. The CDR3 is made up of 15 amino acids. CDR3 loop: CASSIAGGVADTQYF. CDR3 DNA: TGCGCCAGCAGTATAGCGGGGGGGGTGGCAGATACGCAGTATTTT.

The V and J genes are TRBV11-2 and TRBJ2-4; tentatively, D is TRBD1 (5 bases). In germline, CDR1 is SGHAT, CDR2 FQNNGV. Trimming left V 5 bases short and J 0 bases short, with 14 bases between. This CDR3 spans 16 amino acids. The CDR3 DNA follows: TGTGCCAGCAGCGCAACAGGTACCCTAGCCAAAAACATTCAGTACTTC. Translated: CASSATGTLAKNIQYF.

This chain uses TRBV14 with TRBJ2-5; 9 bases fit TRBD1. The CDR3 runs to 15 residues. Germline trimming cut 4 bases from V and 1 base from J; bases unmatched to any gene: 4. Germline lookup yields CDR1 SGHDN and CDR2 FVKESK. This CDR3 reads CASSRQGVSQETQYF. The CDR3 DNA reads TGTGCCAGCAGCCGACAGGGGGTGAGCCAAGAGACCCAGTACTTC.

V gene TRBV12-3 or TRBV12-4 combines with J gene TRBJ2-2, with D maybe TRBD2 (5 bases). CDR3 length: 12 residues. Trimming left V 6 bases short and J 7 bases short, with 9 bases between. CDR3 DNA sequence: TGTGCCAGCAGATGGACTCGCGGGGAGCTGTTTTTT. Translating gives CASRWTRGELFF.

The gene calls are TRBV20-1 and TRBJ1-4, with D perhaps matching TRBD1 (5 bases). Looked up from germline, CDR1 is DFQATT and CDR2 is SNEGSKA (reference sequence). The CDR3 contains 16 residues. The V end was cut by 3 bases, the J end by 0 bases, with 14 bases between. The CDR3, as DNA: TGCAGTGCTAGTCCCTCCACAGGAGCAACTAATGAAAAACTGTTTTTT. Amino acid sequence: CSASPSTGATNEKLFF.

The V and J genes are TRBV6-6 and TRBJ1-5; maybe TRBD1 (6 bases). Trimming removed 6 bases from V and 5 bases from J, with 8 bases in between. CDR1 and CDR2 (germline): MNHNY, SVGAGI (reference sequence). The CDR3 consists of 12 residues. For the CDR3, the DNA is TGTGCCAGCAGACAGGGTTATCAGCCCCAGCATTTT. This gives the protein CASRQGYQPQHF.

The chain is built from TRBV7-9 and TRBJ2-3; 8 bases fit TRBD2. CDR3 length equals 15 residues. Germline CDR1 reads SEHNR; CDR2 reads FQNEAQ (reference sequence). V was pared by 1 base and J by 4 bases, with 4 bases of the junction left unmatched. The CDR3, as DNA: TGTGCCAGCAGCTTAGGTAGCGGGGACGCAGATACGCAGTATTTT. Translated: CASSLGSGDADTQYF.

The CDR3: CASSLGGPLTDTQYF. As DNA, the CDR3 is TGTGCCAGCAGTTTGGGGGGGCCCCTCACAGATACGCAGTATTTT. V and J are TRBV27 and TRBJ2-3, with D possibly matching TRBD2 (7 bases). The CDR3 is 15 amino acids. Trimming removed 3 bases from V and 2 bases from J, with 12 bases in between. Germline assignment: CDR1 MNHEY and CDR2 SMNVEV (reference sequence).

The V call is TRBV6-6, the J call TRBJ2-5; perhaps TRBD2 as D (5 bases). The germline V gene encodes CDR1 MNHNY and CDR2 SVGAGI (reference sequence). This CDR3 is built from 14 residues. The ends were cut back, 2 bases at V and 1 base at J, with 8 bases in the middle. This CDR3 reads CASSYEGSQETQYF. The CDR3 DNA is TGTGCCAGCAGTTACGAGGGCAGCCAAGAGACCCAGTACTTC.

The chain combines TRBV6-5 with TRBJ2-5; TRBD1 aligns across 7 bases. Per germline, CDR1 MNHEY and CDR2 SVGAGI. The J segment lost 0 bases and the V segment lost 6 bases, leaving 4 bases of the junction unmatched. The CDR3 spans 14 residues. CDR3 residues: CASSLGQNQETQYF. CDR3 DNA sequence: TGTGCCAGCAGCCTGGGACAGAACCAAGAGACCCAGTACTTC.

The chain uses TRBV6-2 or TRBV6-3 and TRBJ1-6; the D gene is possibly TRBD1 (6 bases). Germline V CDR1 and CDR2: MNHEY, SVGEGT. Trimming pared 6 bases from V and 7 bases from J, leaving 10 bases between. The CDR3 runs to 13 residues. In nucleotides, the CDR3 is TGTGCCAGCAGCCCCACAGGGAATTCACCCCTCCACTTT. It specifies CASSPTGNSPLHF.

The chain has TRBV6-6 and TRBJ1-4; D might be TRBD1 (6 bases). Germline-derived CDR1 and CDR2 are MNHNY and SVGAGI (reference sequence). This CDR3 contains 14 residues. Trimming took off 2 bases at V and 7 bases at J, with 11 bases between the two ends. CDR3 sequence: CASSYGGAGEKLFF. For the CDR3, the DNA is TGTGCCAGCAGTTACGGGGGCGCCGGTGAAAAACTGTTTTTT.

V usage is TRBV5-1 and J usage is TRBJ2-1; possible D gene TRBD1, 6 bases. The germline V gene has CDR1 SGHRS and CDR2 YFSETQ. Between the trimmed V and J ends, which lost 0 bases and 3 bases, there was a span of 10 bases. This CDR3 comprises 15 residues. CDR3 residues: CASSLAEDSYNEQFF. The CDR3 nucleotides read TGCGCCAGCAGCTTGGCCGAGGACAGCTACAATGAGCAGTTCTTC.

CDR3 protein: CASSPGTNQPQHF. The CDR3 DNA reads TGTGCCAGCTCACCGGGGACAAATCAGCCCCAGCATTTT. The V call is TRBV18, the J call TRBJ1-5, with D possibly TRBD1 on 6 matching bases. CDR3 size: 13 residues. V was trimmed by 3 bases and J by 4 bases, leaving 7 bases between them. Germline-derived CDR1 and CDR2 are KGHSH and LQKENI. Supplemented by reference TRBV18 and TRBJ1-5, the full variable domain reads NAGVMQNPRHLVRRRGQEARLRCSPMKGHSHVYWYRQLPEEGLKFMVYLQKENIIDESGMPKERFSAEFPKEGPSILRIQQVVRGDSAAYFCASSPGTNQPQHFGDGTRLSIL.

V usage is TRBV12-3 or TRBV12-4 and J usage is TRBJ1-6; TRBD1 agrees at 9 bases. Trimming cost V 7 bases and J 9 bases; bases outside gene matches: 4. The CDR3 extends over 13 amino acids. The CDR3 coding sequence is TGTGCCAGCAAACAGGGGGCTAGTTCACCCCTCCACTTT. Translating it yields CASKQGASSPLHF.

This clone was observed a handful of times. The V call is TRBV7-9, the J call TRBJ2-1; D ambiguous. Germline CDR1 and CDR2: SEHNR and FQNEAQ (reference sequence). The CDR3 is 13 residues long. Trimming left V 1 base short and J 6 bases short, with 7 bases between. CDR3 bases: TGTGCCAGCAGCTTAGACGGGTTCAATGAGCAGTTCTTC. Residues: CASSLDGFNEQFF. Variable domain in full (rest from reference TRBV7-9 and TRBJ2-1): DTGVSQNPRHKITKRGQNVTFRCDPISEHNRLYWYRQTLGQGPEFLTYFQNEAQLEKSRLLSDRFSAERPKGSFSTLEIQRTEQGDSAMYLCASSLDGFNEQFFGPGTRLTVL.

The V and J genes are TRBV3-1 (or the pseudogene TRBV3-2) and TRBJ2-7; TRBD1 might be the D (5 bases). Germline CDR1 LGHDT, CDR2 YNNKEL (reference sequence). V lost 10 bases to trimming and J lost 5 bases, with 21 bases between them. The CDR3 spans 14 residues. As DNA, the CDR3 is TGTGCCACCCCAAGGGAACAGGCGGTCAACGAGCAGTACTTC. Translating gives CATPREQAVNEQYF.

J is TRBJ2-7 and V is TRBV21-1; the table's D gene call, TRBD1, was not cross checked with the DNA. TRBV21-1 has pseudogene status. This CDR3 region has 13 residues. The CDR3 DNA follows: TGTGCCAGCAGCAAAGTAGGGGCCTACGAGCAGTACGTC. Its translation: CASSKVGAYEQYV.

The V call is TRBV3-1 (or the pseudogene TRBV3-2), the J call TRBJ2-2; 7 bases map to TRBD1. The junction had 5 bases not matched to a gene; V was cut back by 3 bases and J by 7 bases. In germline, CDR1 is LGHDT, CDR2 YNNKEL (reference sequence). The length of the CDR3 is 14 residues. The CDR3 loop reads CASSHLGQDGELFF. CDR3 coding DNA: TGTGCCAGCAGCCACCTCGGACAGGACGGGGAGCTGTTTTTT.

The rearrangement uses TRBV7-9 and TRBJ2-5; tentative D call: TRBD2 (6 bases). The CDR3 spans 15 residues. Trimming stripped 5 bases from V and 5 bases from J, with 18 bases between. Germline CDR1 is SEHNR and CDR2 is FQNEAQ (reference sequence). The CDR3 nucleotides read TGTGCCAGCAGCAGCCGTTTGCAGGGAGGTGAGACCCAGTACTTC. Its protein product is CASSSRLQGGETQYF. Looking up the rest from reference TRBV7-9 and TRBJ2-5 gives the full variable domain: DTGVSQNPRHKITKRGQNVTFRCDPISEHNRLYWYRQTLGQGPEFLTYFQNEAQLEKSRLLSDRFSAERPKGSFSTLEIQRTEQGDSAMYLCASSSRLQGGETQYFGPGTRLLVL.

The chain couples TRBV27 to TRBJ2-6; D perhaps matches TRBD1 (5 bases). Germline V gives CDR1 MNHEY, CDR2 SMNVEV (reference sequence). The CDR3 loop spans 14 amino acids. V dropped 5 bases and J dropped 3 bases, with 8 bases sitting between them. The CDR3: CASSLQGGANVLTF. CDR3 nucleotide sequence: TGTGCCAGCAGTCTCCAGGGTGGGGCCAACGTCCTGACTTTC. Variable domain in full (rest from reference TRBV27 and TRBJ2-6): EAQVTQNPRYLITVTGKKLTVTCSQNMNHEYMSWYRQDPGLGLRQIYYSMNVEVTDKGDVPEGYKVSRKEKRNFPLILESPSPNQTSLYFCASSLQGGANVLTFGAGSRLTVL.

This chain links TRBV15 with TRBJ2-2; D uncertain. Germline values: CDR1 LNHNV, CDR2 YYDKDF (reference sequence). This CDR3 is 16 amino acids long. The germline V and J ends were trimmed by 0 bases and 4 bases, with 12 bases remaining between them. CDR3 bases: TGTGCCACCAGCAGAGATAATTGGCAGTTCACCGGGGAGCTGTTTTTT. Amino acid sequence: CATSRDNWQFTGELFF.

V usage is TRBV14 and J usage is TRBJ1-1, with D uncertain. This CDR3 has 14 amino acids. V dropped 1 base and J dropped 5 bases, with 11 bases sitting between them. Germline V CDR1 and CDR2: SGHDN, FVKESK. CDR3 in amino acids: CASSQARGRTEAFF. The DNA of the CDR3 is TGTGCCAGCAGCCAAGCCCGGGGTCGGACTGAAGCTTTCTTT.

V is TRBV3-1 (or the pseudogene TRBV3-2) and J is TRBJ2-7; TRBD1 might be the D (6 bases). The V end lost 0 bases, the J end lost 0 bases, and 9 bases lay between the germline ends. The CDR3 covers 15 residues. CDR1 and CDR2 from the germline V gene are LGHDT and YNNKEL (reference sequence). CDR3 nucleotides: TGTGCCAGCAGCCAAGAAGAACAGGGCTCCTACGAGCAGTACTTC. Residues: CASSQEEQGSYEQYF.

CDR3 sequence reads: CASSLYGGGISPLHF. For the CDR3, the DNA is TGTGCCAGCAGTTTATACGGGGGTGGGATTTCACCCCTCCACTTT. The genes are TRBV28 and TRBJ1-6; the D gene is possibly TRBD1 (5 bases). Trimming stripped 1 base from V and 9 bases from J, with 13 bases between. This CDR3 is built from 15 residues. The germline CDR1 and CDR2 sequences are MDHEN and SYDVKM.

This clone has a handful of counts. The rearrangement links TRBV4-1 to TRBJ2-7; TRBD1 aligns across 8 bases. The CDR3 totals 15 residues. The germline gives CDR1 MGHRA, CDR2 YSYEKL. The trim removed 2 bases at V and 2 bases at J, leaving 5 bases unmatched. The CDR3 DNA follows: TGCGCCAGCAGCCAATACCTACAGGGGGCCTACGAGCAGTACGTC. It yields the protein CASSQYLQGAYEQYV.

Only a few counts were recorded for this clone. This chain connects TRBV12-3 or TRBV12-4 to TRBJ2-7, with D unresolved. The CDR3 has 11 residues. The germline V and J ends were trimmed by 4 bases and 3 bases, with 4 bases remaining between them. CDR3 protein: CASSSLYEQYF. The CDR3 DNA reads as TGTGCCAGCAGTTCCCTCTACGAGCAGTACTTC.

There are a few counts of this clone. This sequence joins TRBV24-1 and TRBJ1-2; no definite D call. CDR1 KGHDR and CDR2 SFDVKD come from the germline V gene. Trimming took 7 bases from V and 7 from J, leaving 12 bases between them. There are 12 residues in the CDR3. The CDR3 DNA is TGTGCCACCAGCGGTTCAAGCTTTGGCTACACCTTC. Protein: CATSGSSFGYTF.